This T cell receptor (beta chain) was retrieved from a study of identical twins. The junction had 4 bases not matched to a gene; V was cut back by 5 bases and J by 8 bases. This CDR3 has 14 amino acids. Germline V gene lookup returns CDR1 SGHVS and CDR2 FQNEAQ. This clonotype was detected ten times or more. TCRdb reanalysed the 5' RACE reads using MiXCR and keeps one entry per CDR3 protein. The sample contains under 300,000 distinct CDR3 sequences, about 8.9% of which appear only once. A further study also used this sample, focusing on yellow fever vaccine responses in identical twins.

The source is a woman aged 18-29 years in good health. The chain has TRBV7-8 and TRBJ2-1; TRBD1 matches 12 bases. Sequenced material: CD8+ T cells sorted from blood. The CDR3 DNA follows: TGTGCCAGCAGCCCGGGACAGGGGGCTCATGAGCAGTTCTTC. Its translation: CASSPGQGAHEQFF. The full variable domain, rest sourced from reference TRBV7-8 and TRBJ2-1, is GAGVSQSPRYKVAKRGQDVALRCDPISGHVSLFWYQQALGQGPEFLTYFQNEAQLDKSGLPSDRFFAERPEGSVSTLKIQRTQQEDSAVYLCASSPGQGAHEQFFGPGTRLTVL.